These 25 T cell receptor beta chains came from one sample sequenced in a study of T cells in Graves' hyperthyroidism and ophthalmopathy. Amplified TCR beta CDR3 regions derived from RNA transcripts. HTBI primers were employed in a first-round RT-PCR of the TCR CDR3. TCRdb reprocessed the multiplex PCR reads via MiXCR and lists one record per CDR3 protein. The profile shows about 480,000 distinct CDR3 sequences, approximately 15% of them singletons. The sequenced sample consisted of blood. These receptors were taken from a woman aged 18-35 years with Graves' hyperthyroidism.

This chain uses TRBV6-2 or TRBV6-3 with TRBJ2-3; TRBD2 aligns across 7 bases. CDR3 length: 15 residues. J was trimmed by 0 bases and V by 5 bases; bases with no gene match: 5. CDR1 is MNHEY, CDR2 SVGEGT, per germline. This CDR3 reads CASSGSGASTDTQYF. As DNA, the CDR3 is TGTGCCAGCAGTGGGAGCGGGGCTAGCACAGATACGCAGTATTTT.

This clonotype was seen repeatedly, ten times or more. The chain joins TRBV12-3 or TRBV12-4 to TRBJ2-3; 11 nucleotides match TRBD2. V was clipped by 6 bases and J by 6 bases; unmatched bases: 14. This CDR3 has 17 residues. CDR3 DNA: TGTGCCAGCAGCTTCCTCCTAGGTAGCGGGAGGGGTGATACGCAGTATTTT. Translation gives CASSFLLGSGRGDTQYF.

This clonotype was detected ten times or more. The CDR3 nucleotides read TGTGCCAGCACCACTAAAGGGACAGATACGCAGTATTTT. Its protein is CASTTKGTDTQYF. The chain uses TRBV2 and TRBJ2-3; D is undetermined. CDR1 is SNHLY, CDR2 FYNNEI, per germline. V was pared by 7 bases and J by 3 bases, with 11 bases between. The CDR3 spans 13 residues.

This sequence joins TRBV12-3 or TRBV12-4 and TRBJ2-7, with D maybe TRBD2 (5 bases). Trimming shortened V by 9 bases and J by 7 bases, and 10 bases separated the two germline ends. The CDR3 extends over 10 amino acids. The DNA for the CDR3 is TGTGCCAGGTCTGGGGAGGAGCAGTACGTC. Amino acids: CARSGEEQYV.

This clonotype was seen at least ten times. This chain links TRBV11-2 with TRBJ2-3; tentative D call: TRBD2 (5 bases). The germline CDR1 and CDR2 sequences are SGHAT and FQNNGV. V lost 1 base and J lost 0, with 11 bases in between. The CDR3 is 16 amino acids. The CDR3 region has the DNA TGTGCCAGCAGCTTAGTTATAGCGCTTAGCACAGATACGCAGTATTTT. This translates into CASSLVIALSTDTQYF.

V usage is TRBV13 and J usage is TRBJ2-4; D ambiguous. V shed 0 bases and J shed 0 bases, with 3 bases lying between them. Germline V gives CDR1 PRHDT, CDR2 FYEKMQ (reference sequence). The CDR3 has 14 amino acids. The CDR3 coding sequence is TGTGCCAGCAGCTTAGGGGCAGCCAAAAACATTCAGTACTTC. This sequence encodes CASSLGAAKNIQYF.

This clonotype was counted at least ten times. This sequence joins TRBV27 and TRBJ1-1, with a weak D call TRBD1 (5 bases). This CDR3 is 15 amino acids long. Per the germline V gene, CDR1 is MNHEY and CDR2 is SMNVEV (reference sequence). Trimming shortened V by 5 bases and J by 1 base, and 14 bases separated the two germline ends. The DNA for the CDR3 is TGTGCCAGCAGTAGGTTGTGGGGGTCGAACACTGAAGCTTTCTTT. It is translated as CASSRLWGSNTEAFF.

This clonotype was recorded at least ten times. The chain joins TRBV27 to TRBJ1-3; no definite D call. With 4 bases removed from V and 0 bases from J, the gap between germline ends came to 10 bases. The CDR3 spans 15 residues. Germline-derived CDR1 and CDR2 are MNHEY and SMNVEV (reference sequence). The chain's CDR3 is CASSSRSFSGNTIYF. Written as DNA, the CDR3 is TGTGCCAGCAGTTCAAGATCTTTCTCTGGAAACACCATATATTTT.

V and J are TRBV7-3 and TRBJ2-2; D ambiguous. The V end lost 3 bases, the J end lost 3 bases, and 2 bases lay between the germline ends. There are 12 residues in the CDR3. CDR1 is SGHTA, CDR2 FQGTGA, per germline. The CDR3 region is CASSFYTGELFF. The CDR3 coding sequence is TGTGCCAGCAGCTTCTACACCGGGGAGCTGTTTTTT.

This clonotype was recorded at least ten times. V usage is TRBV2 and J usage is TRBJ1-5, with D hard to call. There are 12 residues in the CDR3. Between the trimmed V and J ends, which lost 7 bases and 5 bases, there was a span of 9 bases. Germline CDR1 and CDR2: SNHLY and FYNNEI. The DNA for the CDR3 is TGTGCCAGCAAACACGACGATCAGCCCCAGCATTTT. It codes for CASKHDDQPQHF.

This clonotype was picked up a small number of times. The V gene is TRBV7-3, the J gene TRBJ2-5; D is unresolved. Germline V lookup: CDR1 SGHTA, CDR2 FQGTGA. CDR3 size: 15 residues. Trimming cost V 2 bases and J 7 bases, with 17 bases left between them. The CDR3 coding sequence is TGTGCCAGCAGCTTAGACGACTCCCTGTTGGGGACCCAGTACTTC. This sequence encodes CASSLDDSLLGTQYF.

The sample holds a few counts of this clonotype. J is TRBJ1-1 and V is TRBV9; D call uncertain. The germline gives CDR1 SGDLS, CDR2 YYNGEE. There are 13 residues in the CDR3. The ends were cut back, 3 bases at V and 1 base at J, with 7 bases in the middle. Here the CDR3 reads CASSDGPNTEAFF. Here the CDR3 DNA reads TGTGCCAGCAGCGATGGACCGAACACTGAAGCTTTCTTT. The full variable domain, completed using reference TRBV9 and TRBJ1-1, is DSGVTQTPKHLITATGQRVTLRCSPRSGDLSVYWYQQSLDQGLQFLIQYYNGEERAKGNILERFSAQQFPDLHSELNLSSLELGDSALYFCASSDGPNTEAFFGQGTRLTVV.

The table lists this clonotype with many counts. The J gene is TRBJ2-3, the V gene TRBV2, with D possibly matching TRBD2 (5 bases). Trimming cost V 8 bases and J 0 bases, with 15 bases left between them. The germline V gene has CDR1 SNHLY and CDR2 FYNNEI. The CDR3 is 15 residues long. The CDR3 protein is CASGVLALSTDTQYF. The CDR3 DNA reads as TGTGCCAGCGGGGTCCTAGCCCTTAGCACAGATACGCAGTATTTT.

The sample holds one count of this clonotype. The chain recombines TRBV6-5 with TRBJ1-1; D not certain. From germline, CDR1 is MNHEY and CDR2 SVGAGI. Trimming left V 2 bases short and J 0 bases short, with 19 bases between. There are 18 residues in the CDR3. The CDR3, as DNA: TGTGCCAGCAGTTACCCCCCCGGCTGGGCGCACATGAACACTGAAGCTTTCTTT. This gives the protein CASSYPPGWAHMNTEAFF.

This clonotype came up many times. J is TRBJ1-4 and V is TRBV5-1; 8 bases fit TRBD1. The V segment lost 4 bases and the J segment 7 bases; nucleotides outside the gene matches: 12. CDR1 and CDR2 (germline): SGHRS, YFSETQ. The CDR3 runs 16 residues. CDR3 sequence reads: CASSPQPDRGGEKLFF. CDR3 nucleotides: TGCGCCAGCAGCCCCCAACCCGACAGGGGAGGTGAAAAACTGTTTTTT.

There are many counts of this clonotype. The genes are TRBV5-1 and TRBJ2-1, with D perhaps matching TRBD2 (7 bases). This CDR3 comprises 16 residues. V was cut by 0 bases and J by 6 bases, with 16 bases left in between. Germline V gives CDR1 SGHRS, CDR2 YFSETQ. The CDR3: CASSLAWGGASNEQFF. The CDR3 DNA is TGCGCCAGCAGCTTGGCTTGGGGGGGCGCGAGCAATGAGCAGTTCTTC. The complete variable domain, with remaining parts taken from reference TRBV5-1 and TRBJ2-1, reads KAGVTQTPRYLIKTRGQQVTLSCSPISGHRSVSWYQQTPGQGLQFLFEYFSETQRNKGNFPGRFSGRQFSNSRSEMNVSTLELGDSALYLCASSLAWGGASNEQFFGPGTRLTVL.

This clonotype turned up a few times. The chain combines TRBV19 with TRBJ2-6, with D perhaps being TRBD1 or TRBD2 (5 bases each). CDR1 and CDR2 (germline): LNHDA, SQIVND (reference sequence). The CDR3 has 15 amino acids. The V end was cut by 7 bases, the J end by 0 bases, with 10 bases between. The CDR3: CASNWGSSGANVLTF. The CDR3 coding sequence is TGTGCCAGTAATTGGGGGAGCTCTGGGGCCAACGTCCTGACTTTC.

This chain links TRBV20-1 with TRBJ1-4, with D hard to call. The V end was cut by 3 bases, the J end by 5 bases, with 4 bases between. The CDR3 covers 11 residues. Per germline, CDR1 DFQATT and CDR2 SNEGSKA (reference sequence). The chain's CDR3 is CSARLNEKLFF. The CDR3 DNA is TGCAGTGCTAGGTTAAATGAAAAACTGTTTTTT.

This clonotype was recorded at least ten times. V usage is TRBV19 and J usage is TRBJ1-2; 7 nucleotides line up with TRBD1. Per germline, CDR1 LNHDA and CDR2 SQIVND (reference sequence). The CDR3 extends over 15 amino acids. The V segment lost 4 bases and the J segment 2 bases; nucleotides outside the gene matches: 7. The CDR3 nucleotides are TGTGCCAGTAGTACCCAGGGGGGTGCGAACTATGGCTACACCTTC. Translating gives CASSTQGGANYGYTF. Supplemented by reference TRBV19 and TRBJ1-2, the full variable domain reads DGGITQSPKYLFRKEGQNVTLSCEQNLNHDAMYWYRQDPGQGLRLIYYSQIVNDFQKGDIAEGYSVSREKKESFPLTVTSAQKNPTAFYLCASSTQGGANYGYTFGSGTRLTVV.

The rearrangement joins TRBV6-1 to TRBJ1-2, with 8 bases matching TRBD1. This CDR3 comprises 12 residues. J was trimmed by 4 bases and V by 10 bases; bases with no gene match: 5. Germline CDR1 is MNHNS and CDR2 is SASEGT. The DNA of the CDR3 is TGTGCCACCTGGGACAGGACCTATGGCTACACCTTC. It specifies CATWDRTYGYTF.

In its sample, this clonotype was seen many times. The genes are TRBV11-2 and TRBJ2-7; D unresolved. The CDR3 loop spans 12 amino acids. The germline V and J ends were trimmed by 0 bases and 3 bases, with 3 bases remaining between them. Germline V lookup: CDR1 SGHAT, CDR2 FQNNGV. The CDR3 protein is CASSLDDYEQYF. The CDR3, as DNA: TGTGCCAGCAGCTTAGATGACTACGAGCAGTACTTC.

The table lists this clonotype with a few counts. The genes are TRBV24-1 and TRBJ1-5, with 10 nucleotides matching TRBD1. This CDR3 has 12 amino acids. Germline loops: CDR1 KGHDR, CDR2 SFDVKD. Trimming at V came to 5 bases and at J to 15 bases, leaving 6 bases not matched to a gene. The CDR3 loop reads CATSAGTGVWHF. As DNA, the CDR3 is TGTGCCACCAGTGCCGGGACAGGGGTATGGCATTTT.

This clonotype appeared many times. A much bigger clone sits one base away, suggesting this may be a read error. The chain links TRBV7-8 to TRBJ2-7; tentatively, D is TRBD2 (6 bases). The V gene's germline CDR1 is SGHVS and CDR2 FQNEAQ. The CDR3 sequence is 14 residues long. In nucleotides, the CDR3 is TGTACCAGCAGCTTAGCGGACGGGACCTACGAGCAGTACTTC. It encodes CTSSLADGTYEQYF.

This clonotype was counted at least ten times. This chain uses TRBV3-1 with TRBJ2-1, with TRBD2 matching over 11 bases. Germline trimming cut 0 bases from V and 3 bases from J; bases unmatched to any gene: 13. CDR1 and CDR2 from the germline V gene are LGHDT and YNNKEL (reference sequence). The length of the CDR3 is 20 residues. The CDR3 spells CASSQDGTSGSVRVYNEQFF. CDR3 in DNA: TGTGCCAGCAGCCAAGATGGTACTAGCGGGAGTGTTAGGGTCTACAATGAGCAGTTCTTC.

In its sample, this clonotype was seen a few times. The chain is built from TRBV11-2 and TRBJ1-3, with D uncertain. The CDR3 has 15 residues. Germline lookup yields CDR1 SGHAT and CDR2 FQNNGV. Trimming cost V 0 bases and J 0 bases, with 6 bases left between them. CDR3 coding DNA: TGTGCCAGCAGCTTAGAGGGGTACTCTGGAAACACCATATATTTT. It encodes CASSLEGYSGNTIYF.